The TCR beta chain under discussion was sequenced for a study of cytomegalovirus exposure and HLA in healthy donors. Germline V gene sequence: CDR1 MNHEY, CDR2 SVGAGI. The CDR3 consists of 12 residues. The germline V and J ends were trimmed by 4 bases and 9 bases, with 12 bases remaining between them. The PCR was carried out with 60 Vbeta primers and 13 Jbeta primers. Profiled with immunoSEQ multiplex PCR; TCRdb holds only in-frame clones, not every one. Of more than 70,000 clones listed, just over 75% are singletons. This chain connects TRBV6-5 to TRBJ2-5; no definite D call. The sample consisted of PBMCs. The sequence came from a man in his fifties in good health and CMV-seropositive. CDR3 sequence reads: CASSSTSVAQYF. CDR3 bases: TGTGCCAGCAGTTCAACTTCGGTGGCCCAGTACTTC.